Following are 2 T cell receptor beta chains from one sample sequenced in a study of CD8+ T cells in alopecia areata (dated by TCRdb to the late 2010s). The library came from the immunoSEQ multiplex PCR assay. To provide template for TCR sequencing, every sample had RNA extracted and reverse transcribed into cDNA. Not all clones reach the TCRdb copy of this immuneACCESS table, which keeps in-frame sequences only. Checked studies attribute under half of the gap to unresolved V genes and leave the rest unexplained. The sample contains 100,000 to 150,000 clones, 35% to 40% of them found a single time. The ten largest clones represent roughly 3.2% of the sample. The material sequenced was CD4+ T cells sorted from blood. The receptors originated from a human donor with alopecia areata.

V is TRBV29-1 and J is TRBJ1-5; 11 nucleotides agree with TRBD1. The CDR3 contains 15 residues. Germline-derived CDR1 and CDR2 are SQVTM and ANQGSEA. Losses at the gene ends were 6 bases for V and 7 bases for J; bases not matched to a gene: 11. The CDR3 DNA follows: TGCAGCGTAGTATCCGGGACAGGGGGAGGACAGCCCCAGCATTTT. This sequence encodes CSVVSGTGGGQPQHF. The entire variable domain, with the rest obtained from reference TRBV29-1 and TRBJ1-5, is as follows: SAVISQKPSRDICQRGTSLTIQCQVDSQVTMMFWYRQQPGQSLTLIATANQGSEATYESGFVIDKFPISRPNLTFSTLTVSNMSPEDSSIYLCSVVSGTGGGQPQHFGDGTRLSIL.

CDR3: CSVELSYYGYTF. The CDR3 DNA is TGCAGCGTTGAACTAAGCTACTATGGCTACACCTTC. This sequence joins TRBV29-1 and TRBJ1-2; D is undetermined. V gave up 2 bases and J gave up 3 bases, with 7 bases separating them. The CDR3 covers 12 residues. Looked up from germline, CDR1 is SQVTM and CDR2 is ANQGSEA.